Below, 7 T cell receptor beta chains from the same sample are listed, as sequenced in a study of T cell responses to AZD1222 COVID-19 vaccine. The repertoire was sequenced with immunoSEQ multiplex PCR; TCRdb's copy has only in-frame clones and lacks some. The table includes 150,000 to 200,000 clones, about 89% detected once. This sample comprised peripheral blood, obtained 28 days after the second AZD1222 dose. All receptors derive from an adult who received the AZD1222 COVID-19 vaccine.

The chain couples TRBV6-5 to TRBJ2-7; 9 bases map to TRBD2. Germline assignment: CDR1 MNHEY and CDR2 SVGAGI. V gave up 7 bases and J gave up 4 bases; unmatched junction bases: 5. The CDR3 covers 13 residues. The CDR3 loop is CASKPSGTYEQYF. As DNA, the CDR3 is TGTGCCAGCAAACCTAGCGGGACTTACGAGCAGTACTTC.

The chain recombines TRBV19 with TRBJ1-6; D is unresolved. This CDR3 region has 13 residues. The germline gives CDR1 LNHDA, CDR2 SQIVND (reference sequence). Trimming left V 5 bases short and J 8 bases short, with 10 bases between. The CDR3 DNA is TGTGCCAGTAGTTTGAACGGATATTCACCCCTCCACTTT. Its protein product is CASSLNGYSPLHF.

The chain carries TRBV6-2 or TRBV6-3 and TRBJ2-7; 8 positions match TRBD1. The CDR3 runs to 16 residues. The ends lost 2 bases at V and 1 base at J; junction bases unmatched: 7. Germline assignment: CDR1 MNHEY and CDR2 SVGEGT. The CDR3 reads CASSYPGQGASYEQYF. CDR3 DNA sequence: TGTGCCAGCAGTTACCCAGGACAGGGAGCATCCTACGAGCAGTACTTC.

V and J are TRBV12-5 and TRBJ2-7, with a possible D match to TRBD2 (5 bases). The CDR3 loop spans 15 amino acids. V was clipped by 7 bases and J by 0 bases, with 16 bases between them. The V gene's germline CDR1 is LGHNT and CDR2 FRNRAP. The CDR3 protein is CASARTGVISYEQYF. For the CDR3, the DNA is TGTGCTAGTGCCCGTACCGGGGTAATCTCCTACGAGCAGTACTTC.

The rearrangement links TRBV12-3 or TRBV12-4 to TRBJ2-2; D possibly corresponds to TRBD1 (5 bases). V was pared by 3 bases and J by 6 bases, with 8 bases between. The CDR3 has 13 amino acids. The CDR3 protein is CASSLLTAGELFF. The CDR3 DNA reads TGTGCCAGCAGTTTGTTGACAGCCGGGGAGCTGTTTTTT.

V and J are TRBV14 and TRBJ1-6; possible D gene TRBD1, 6 bases. The V end was cut by 5 bases, the J end by 6 bases, with 11 bases between. The CDR3 consists of 14 residues. Germline values: CDR1 SGHDN, CDR2 FVKESK. In DNA form, the CDR3 reads TGTGCCAGCAGCTCCTGGACAGTTAATTCACCCCTCCACTTT. The encoded protein is CASSSWTVNSPLHF.

The rearrangement joins TRBV27 to TRBJ1-2, with 10 bases lining up with TRBD1. The CDR3 is made up of 14 amino acids. CDR1 is MNHEY and CDR2 is SMNVEV in the germline V gene (reference sequence). V lost 5 bases, J lost 4 bases, and 4 bases stayed unmatched. The CDR3 nucleotides read TGTGCCAGCAGTCGGGACAGGGGCGGCTATGGCTACACCTTC. Its protein is CASSRDRGGYGYTF.